This TCR beta chain was sequenced in a study of T-cell memory formation after mild COVID-19. Turning to the study itself: There were largely donor-specific TCR clusters.

One entry per CDR3 protein, called by TCRdb with MiXCR from the 5' RACE reads. The sample includes around 36,000 distinct CDR3 sequences, 9.5% to 12% of them seen just once. This clonotype is categorized as medium-sized. The antigen is unknown. CDR1 and CDR2 (germline): SEHNR, FQNEAQ (reference sequence). This CDR3 is 17 amino acids long. J gave up 0 bases and V 3 bases, and 5 bases lay outside the gene matches. Broader study findings: The study detected some responding clones in pre-infection memory, suggesting cross-reactive memory joined.

The source is a young man who had mild COVID-19 (a few samples of this study predate the infection). Cell type and time point are not known. Specimen: PBMCs or a T cell subset sorted from them (not recorded which). This chain joins TRBV7-9 and TRBJ2-3, with TRBD2 matching over 11 bases. CDR3 in amino acids: CASSFTRLAGSTDTQYF. The CDR3, as DNA: TGTGCCAGCAGCTTCACCCGACTAGCGGGAAGCACAGATACGCAGTATTTT.